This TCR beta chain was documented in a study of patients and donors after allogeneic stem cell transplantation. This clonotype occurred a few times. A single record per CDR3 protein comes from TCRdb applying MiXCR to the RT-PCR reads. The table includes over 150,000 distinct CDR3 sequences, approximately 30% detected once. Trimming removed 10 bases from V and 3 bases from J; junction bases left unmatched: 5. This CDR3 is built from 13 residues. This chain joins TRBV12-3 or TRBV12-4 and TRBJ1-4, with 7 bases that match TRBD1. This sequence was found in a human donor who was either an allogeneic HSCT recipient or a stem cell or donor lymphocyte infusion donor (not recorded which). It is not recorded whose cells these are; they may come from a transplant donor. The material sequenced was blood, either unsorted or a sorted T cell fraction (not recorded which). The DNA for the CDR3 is TGTGCCATCGCAGGGGGGGCTAATGAAAAACTGTTTTTT. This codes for CAIAGGANEKLFF.